This T cell receptor (beta chain) is drawn from a study of control samples from healthy donors and cancer patients. Some clones are missing from TCRdb's copy, which holds only in-frame ones; the method was immunoSEQ multiplex PCR. The table lists about 120,000 clones, approximately 88% of them singletons. This CDR3 has 15 residues. Looked up from germline, CDR1 is SGHRS and CDR2 is YFSETQ. Trimming removed 1 base from V and 3 bases from J, with 13 bases in between. This TCR was recovered from a man between 50 and 59 years old in good health. The sample was blood. V gene TRBV5-1 combines with J gene TRBJ1-1; possibly TRBD1 for D (6 bases). This CDR3 is CASSLRQGRDTEAFF. The CDR3 DNA reads TGCGCCAGCAGCTTGCGCCAGGGGCGGGACACTGAAGCTTTCTTT.